Following are 12 T cell receptor beta chains from one sample sequenced in a study of vaccination and CD4 T cells after COVID-19 (dated by TCRdb to 2022 to 2024). The treatment or condition label, read with the paper, signifies: approximately 9-day PBMC culture with coronavirus spike peptide pools or control peptides (ViraFEST assay). Receptors were amplified or captured by PCR. Sequenced on an Illumina iSeq 100. At the Johns Hopkins FTIC core, DNA from the cultured CD4+ T cells underwent TCR sequencing with the Oncomine TCR Beta short-read assay. TCRdb trimmed public reads at Q25 via fastp, called clones via MiXCR and kept in-frame beta chains. All rows with the same CDR3 protein become a single entry with the most common DNA and genes. The sample has about 18,000 distinct CDR3 sequences on record, around 80% of them singletons. Together, the top ten hold less than 20% of the sample. Which antigens these TCRs recognize remains unknown.

Sequenced here: CD4+ T cells from blood, cultured in vitro, sampled after SARS-CoV-2 vaccination. These receptors were obtained from a human donor who received a COVID-19 vaccine.

The table lists this clonotype with a few counts. V is TRBV20-1 and J is TRBJ1-6; D is ambiguous. The V gene's germline CDR1 is DFQATT and CDR2 SNEGSKA (reference sequence). The CDR3 covers 15 residues. Trimming pared 0 bases from V and 8 bases from J, leaving 14 bases between. The CDR3 is CSARDPGRLDSPLHF. CDR3 bases: TGCAGTGCTAGAGATCCCGGCAGGCTGGATTCACCCCTCCACTTT.

This clonotype was seen only a few times. The chain employs TRBV20-1 and TRBJ1-2, with 9 bases that match TRBD1. CDR3 size: 15 residues. Trimming cost V 1 base and J 7 bases; bases outside gene matches: 10. In germline, CDR1 is DFQATT, CDR2 SNEGSKA (reference sequence). The chain's CDR3 is CSARAPPQGAGGYTF. DNA for the CDR3: TGCAGTGCTAGAGCCCCACCACAGGGGGCGGGTGGCTACACCTTC.

J is TRBJ2-2 and V is TRBV5-1; unclear D gene. Germline V gives CDR1 SGHRS, CDR2 YFSETQ. V lost 2 bases and J 8 bases, leaving 10 bases between the germline ends. The CDR3 consists of 13 residues. The CDR3 nucleotides are TGCGCCAGCAGCTTATCGTGGCGGGGGGAGCTGTTTTTT. Protein: CASSLSWRGELFF.

The J gene is TRBJ1-6, the V gene TRBV24-1; no clear D gene. Per germline, CDR1 KGHDR and CDR2 SFDVKD. V was clipped by 10 bases and J by 7 bases, with 13 bases between them. The CDR3 is 13 residues long. CDR3 in DNA: TGTGCCACTTCGCCGGGCCACAATTCACCCCTCCACTTT. Encoded protein: CATSPGHNSPLHF.

V usage is TRBV10-3 and J usage is TRBJ2-7, with D possibly TRBD1 on 5 matching bases. The CDR3 runs to 13 residues. Germline values: CDR1 ENHRY, CDR2 SYGVKD. V dropped 6 bases and J dropped 0 bases, with 9 bases sitting between them. CDR3 protein: CAISPGNSYEQYF. CDR3 coding DNA: TGTGCCATCAGCCCAGGGAACTCCTACGAGCAGTACTTC.

This clonotype was seen a handful of times. The V call is TRBV7-9, the J call TRBJ2-5; D not resolved. Looked up from germline, CDR1 is SEHNR and CDR2 is FQNEAQ (reference sequence). With 1 base removed from V and 2 bases from J, the gap between germline ends came to 11 bases. This CDR3 contains 15 residues. The CDR3 loop reads CASSLEVALQETQYF. The CDR3, as DNA: TGTGCCAGCAGCTTAGAAGTGGCACTGCAAGAGACCCAGTACTTC.

This chain uses TRBV10-1 with TRBJ1-2; 8 nucleotides line up with TRBD1. V trimming: 7 bases; J trimming: 4 bases; junction bases outside the gene matches: 8. Germline V gives CDR1 WNHNN, CDR2 SYGVQD (reference sequence). This CDR3 spans 14 amino acids. The CDR3 sequence is CASKHDRGGYGYTF. The CDR3, as DNA: TGCGCCAGCAAACACGACAGGGGCGGCTATGGCTACACCTTC.

This sequence joins TRBV2 and TRBJ1-1, with D maybe TRBD1 (6 bases). Trimming stripped 2 bases from V and 6 bases from J, with 16 bases between. Per germline, CDR1 SNHLY and CDR2 FYNNEI. This CDR3 comprises 15 residues. The CDR3, as DNA: TGTGCCAGCAGTGAACTACAGGGAGCGGGGCCTGAAGCTTTCTTT. Translating it yields CASSELQGAGPEAFF.

The sample holds one count of this clonotype. The genes are TRBV12-3 or TRBV12-4 and TRBJ2-5, with 10 positions matching TRBD2. J gave up 4 bases and V 6 bases, and 8 bases lay outside the gene matches. The CDR3 runs 15 residues. The CDR3 spells CASSLSGGAGETQYF. The CDR3 DNA sequence: TGTGCCAGCAGCTTGAGCGGGGGGGCTGGAGAGACCCAGTACTTC.

The chain recombines TRBV2 with TRBJ2-7; TRBD2 matches at 15 bases. This CDR3 region has 17 residues. CDR1 is SNHLY and CDR2 is FYNNEI in the germline V gene. V shed 6 bases and J 0 bases; nucleotides not matched to a gene: 6. CDR3 nucleotides: TGTGCCAGCAGGGGACTAGCGGGGGGTCTAAGCTCCTACGAGCAGTACTTC. Its translation is CASRGLAGGLSSYEQYF.

The genes are TRBV6-1 and TRBJ1-2; tentative D call: TRBD1 (5 bases). Trimming pared 7 bases from V and 1 base from J, leaving 13 bases between. This CDR3 has 14 residues. Per germline, CDR1 MNHNS and CDR2 SASEGT. CDR3 DNA sequence: TGTGCCAGCAATGGCCAGGGCCGTAACTATGGCTACACCTTC. Translation gives CASNGQGRNYGYTF.

The chain employs TRBV27 and TRBJ1-1; possibly TRBD1 for D (6 bases). The germline V gene encodes CDR1 MNHEY and CDR2 SMNVEV (reference sequence). V lost 2 bases, J lost 5 bases, and 9 bases lay in between. CDR3 length: 13 residues. The CDR3 region is CASSLNGQTEAFF. In nucleotides, the CDR3 is TGTGCCAGCAGTTTAAATGGACAGACTGAAGCTTTCTTT.